This T cell receptor (beta chain) was identified in a study of shared clonotypes between healthy human individuals. In the study overall: Each donor contributed plates that comprised three CD4 naive, three CD4 memory, two CD8 naive and one CD8 memory.

An even split of each subset's genomic DNA across several immunoSEQ plates was performed. Sequencing was performed with immunoSEQ multiplex PCR; in TCRdb, only in-frame clones are kept and a portion is missing. Counted here are 2 million to 2.5 million clones, approximately 94% occurring once; the ten biggest clones make up around 0.13%. The study's findings and limits: Generally, naive subsets came out with larger estimated richness than memory subsets.

This clone was counted once. Its specificity is not known. The sequenced sample was naive CD4+ T cells sorted from blood. Documented subset: CD45RA+ positively selected. This TCR was recovered from a man aged 18 to 35 in good health.

CDR3 coding DNA: TGTGCCAGCAGTTATCAGGGGCACTATGGCTACACCTTC. Amino acid sequence: CASSYQGHYGYTF. The gene calls are TRBV6-5 and TRBJ1-2, with D possibly TRBD1 on 6 matching bases. The CDR3 loop spans 13 amino acids. Between the trimmed V and J ends, which lost 3 bases and 3 bases, there was a span of 8 bases. Germline values: CDR1 MNHEY, CDR2 SVGAGI.